The source of this T cell receptor (beta chain) is a study of response to subunit inactivated influenza vaccine. TCRdb redid the calling of the RT-PCR reads with MiXCR, one entry per CDR3 protein. The profile shows around 500,000 distinct CDR3 sequences, 9.5% to 13% of them singletons. Only a few counts were recorded for this clonotype. Its cognate antigen is unknown. The study, taken as a whole, reports: New T cells are recruited in small numbers by each seasonal influenza vaccination, according to the authors' suggestion.

The CDR3 extends over 14 amino acids. The V end was cut by 6 bases, the J end by 5 bases, with 16 bases between. The sequences come from PBMCs from blood, collected 45 days after vaccination. V is TRBV12-3 or TRBV12-4 and J is TRBJ1-2, with D perhaps matching TRBD1 (5 bases). The clonotype was recovered from a middle-aged man who received an inactivated influenza vaccine. The CDR3 coding sequence is TGTGCCAGCAGCGCGACAGTCGCTAGTTATGGCTACACCTTC. Translation: CASSATVASYGYTF.